This TCR beta chain was obtained from a study of post-analysis software for immune sequencing data. Study-level information: The patients showed relapsing-remitting, secondary progressive and progressive-relapsing multiple sclerosis courses.

This CDR3 is 13 amino acids long. Germline V lookup: CDR1 SGHVS, CDR2 FNYEAQ. V dropped 4 bases and J dropped 1 base, with 7 bases sitting between them. Only one count was recorded for this clonotype. Antigen: not known. The study, taken as a whole, reports: Normalized Chao1 diversity was significantly reduced in patients versus controls. F measure clustering grouped samples strongly by preparation batch.

Unique molecular identifiers were built into the TCR beta cDNA libraries. Around 500,000 cDNA molecules came from about 1 to 10 million T cells. TCRdb redid the calling of the PCR reads with MiXCR, one entry per CDR3 protein. This table has under 200,000 distinct CDR3 sequences, approximately 35% appearing once. The input for sequencing was blood, taken after autologous hematopoietic stem cell transplantation. This TCR was recovered from a girl between 5 and 17 years old with multiple sclerosis. The rearrangement uses TRBV7-6 and TRBJ1-1; D uncertain. The CDR3 sequence: CASSSDGNTEAFF. As DNA, the CDR3 is TGTGCCAGCAGCTCTGACGGGAACACTGAAGCTTTCTTT. Looking up the rest from reference TRBV7-6 and TRBJ1-1 gives the full variable domain: GAGVSQSPRYKVTKRGQDVALRCDPISGHVSLYWYRQALGQGPEFLTYFNYEAQQDKSGLPNDRFSAERPEGSISTLTIQRTEQRDSAMYRCASSSDGNTEAFFGQGTRLTVV.